This T cell receptor beta chain was profiled in a study of cytomegalovirus exposure and HLA in healthy donors (dated by TCRdb to 2016 to 2017). In the study overall: According to an earlier analysis of several hundred of the donors, about 179 million T cells yielded 117 million unique TCR beta sequences and less than 300 Gb of sequence data. Around 320 gigabases of sequencing data and approximately 85 million unique TCR sequences were included in an early release covering 500 to 750 HLA-typed donors. Among the approximately 430 genotyped donors, approximately 81% belonged to the genetic ancestry cluster associated with self-reported Caucasian donors. The aim of the study was to test whether cataloging public T cell receptors could identify signatures of past pathogen exposure. The study used immunosequencing to profile the T cell repertoires of about 670 subjects and linked those repertoires to cytomegalovirus serostatus. In addition to the first cohort of 666 subjects, a separate validation cohort of about 120 different subjects was used. The study combined high-throughput TCR immunosequencing, statistical association of individual TCRs with disease status, and machine learning to predict cytomegalovirus infection status. A later analysis re-examined previously published TCR beta repertoires from more than 600 donors and added high-resolution HLA genotyping to investigate patterns of TCR occurrence. The later analysis used no new phenotypic data to find candidate immune exposures, relying instead on TCR beta sequences and their occurrence across donors. In an earlier analysis of a few hundred of the donors, high-throughput TCR beta sequencing was used to judge whether each TCR beta V gene segment behaved as functional or pseudogenic. Alongside the repertoire data, information on donor age, sex, ethnicity and CMV serostatus was compiled. A later genetic analysis used genome-wide SNP genotypes for about 60% of the roughly 670 donors, treating that subset as a discovery cohort. All discovery cohort repertoires had been generated on a single sequencing platform. HLA typing covered class I and class II loci at four-digit resolution. The number of donors typed differed by locus, with roughly 620-640 for A, B, C, DRB1 and DQB1, around 560 for DQA1, nearly 610 for DPA1, and 472 for DPB1. Roughly five DR-DQ haplotypes were treated as single units for association and clustering because of strong linkage in the cohort. Across approximately 420 genotyped donors of the cohort, an average of roughly 250,000 unique TCR beta nucleotide sequences per donor were sequenced, and approximately 19% of those sequences were non-productive.

In total, more than 500 healthy bone marrow donors made up the cohort. At the time of sampling, every cohort member was nominally healthy, though immune exposures that went unrecorded were likely present. The donor tested CMV seropositive, placing the donor among the roughly 270 seropositive members of the cohort. Each donor provided a peripheral blood sample, and peripheral blood mononuclear cells were used for TCR beta sequencing. Genomic DNA was extracted from the blood cell samples with the Qiagen DNeasy Blood Extraction Kit. Broader findings and caveats from the paper: Because HLA typing was unavailable for some donors at each locus, only the typed subset was used in association tests. In vitro tests confirmed that a few of the cytomegalovirus-associated TCR beta chains recognize cytomegalovirus antigens. A later genetic analysis reported fewer N-insertions in productive TCRs among donors in an Asian-associated ancestry cluster than the roughly 700-donor mean. A later analysis associated 15,000 to 20,000 TCR beta sequences with specific HLA alleles at a false discovery rate of 0.05. V-gene and J-gene trimming of TCR beta chains was associated with a missense DCLRE1C variant in a later genetic analysis, and the association was replicated in an independent cohort. Presence/absence analyses assumed roughly uniform sequencing depth across donors, an assumption that may not hold. The 87-base-pair reads could not distinguish some IMGT-functional V segments, including TRBV6-2 and TRBV6-3, so those segments were excluded. A total of fewer than 200 TCR beta chains were listed by the study as associated with cytomegalovirus. In a later analysis, the rate of TCR association differed among HLA loci, with DRB1 alleles having the most associated TCRs and HLA-C alleles having the fewest. Compared with equally common non-associated chains, HLA-associated TCR beta chains in a later analysis were more clonally expanded and had lower generation probabilities. In this cohort, only TCR beta chains were sequenced, and detectable features were limited by the absence of alpha or paired-chain data. CMV serostatus was the only immune exposure information available for the cohort. When HLA alleles, especially DR and DQ, strongly co-occurred, TCR associations were difficult to assign to individual alleles. The classifier was reported to diagnose cytomegalovirus status with high specificity and sensitivity in both the original and validation cohorts. A further reported finding was that TCR beta sequences accurately predicted the HLA-A and HLA-B alleles for most subjects in the first cohort. The sequencing pipeline was judged likely to have produced a cluster of highly shared sequence variants as a technical artifact. According to a later analysis, most CMV-associated TCR beta chains appeared to be HLA-restricted, and the HLA associations seemed to be driven largely by CMV exposure. A later analysis reported that several top co-occurrence clusters appeared linked to parvovirus B19, influenza, CMV and Epstein-Barr virus. Most TCR sequences were seen in very few donors, while some public TCRs were found in many individuals. The authors suggested that the approach could potentially be generalized to other disease states and immunological phenotypes. An earlier analysis of 587 of the donors showed that most TCR beta V segments appeared in productive rearrangements either about 87% or about 30% of the time, which broadly matched IMGT annotations. The earlier analysis of some 540 of the donors excluded about 16 rarely observed V segments, including chromosome 9 orphons, because counts were too low. Correlated functional status among segregating V segments might reflect linkage disequilibrium, but an unknown experimental factor could not be ruled out.

The CDR3 spans 15 residues, from the cysteine through the phenylalanine. Of the read, only the CDR3 DNA is kept; its 45 bases are in frame from base 1. Based on the germline V gene, the CDR1 and CDR2 sequences are SGHTA and FQGNSA. Compared with germline, V lacks 3 bases and J lacks 3 bases; bases without a gene match: 8. Library method: the immunoSEQ multiplex PCR assay. For the multiplex PCR, a mixture combining 60 forward primers for TCR Vbeta segments and 13 reverse primers for TCR Jbeta segments was used. Amplification of the CDR3 region of rearranged TCR beta genes was performed with a multiplex PCR assay on genomic DNA. The amplified TCR beta libraries were sequenced on the Illumina HiSeq System as 87-base-pair reads. On the authors' methods: In a later analysis, some 80 million unique TCR beta chains were counted across the 650 to 750 repertoires, and around 11 million of these chains were shared by at least two donors. Raw reads were error-corrected and collapsed into unique sequences by a nearest-neighbor algorithm in which closely related sequences were merged to remove PCR and sequencing errors. V, D and J gene segments were assigned by aligning CDR3 sequences to IMGT reference sequences. For a sequence to be retained, a match of at least six nucleotides was required to both a V gene segment and a J gene segment. Rearrangements were classified as productive when the CDR3 lacked stop codons and remained in frame with V and J, and all other rearrangements were classified as non-productive. Following IMGT convention, CDR3 was defined as the stretch from the second conserved V-encoded cysteine to the conserved J-encoded phenylalanine. In an earlier analysis of around 540 of the donors, sequences lacking an unambiguous match to a single V gene segment were excluded. An earlier analysis of a few hundred of the donors classified V segments as functional when productive rearrangements were above 56.7% and as segregating when the standard deviation between donors was above 5%. A statistical classification framework was built to diagnose cytomegalovirus status from the catalog of TCR beta chain sequences. In a later analysis, V and J genes were assigned by comparing TCR nucleotide sequences against IMGT/GENE-DB human TR gene sequences. A later analysis assigned CDR3 sequences and most-parsimonious VDJ recombination scenarios with the TCRdist pipeline. In a later analysis, every TCR beta chain was defined by the combination of its CDR3 amino acid sequence and its V-gene family, and reads without a unique V-gene family were dropped. As a way to deal with suspected cross-contamination and a sequencing artifact, a later analysis dropped 640 or so nucleotide sequences that were highly shared and had low generation probability. In a later analysis, a clonal expansion index was calculated for each public chain from normalized within-repertoire ranks of inferred template counts. Generation probabilities in a later analysis came from a VDJ recombination model fitted to out-of-frame rearrangements, and those results were checked against IGoR. Hypergeometric tests were used in a later analysis to score TCR-TCR, TCR-HLA and TCR-CMV co-occurrence, with a repertoire-size bias correction applied to the TCR pairs. A later analysis estimated false discovery rates by permuting HLA or CMV assignments 20 times. In a later analysis, co-occurring TCRs were grouped using DBSCAN, and TCRdist sequence similarity was added for clustering within HLA-allele-positive subsets. Repertoires with fewer than 30,000 or more than 120,000 public chains, plus five repertoires with anomalous nucleotide sharing, were excluded from co-occurrence clustering. TCRdb obtained this table from immuneACCESS and retained in-frame rearrangements with V and J assigned. These tables miss some clones; where compared with another copy, unresolved V genes account for less than half of the shortfall, and the remainder is unexplained. V and J calls and clone size are those listed in that table; D and trimming were worked out from the DNA. The table for this sample lists 100,000 to 150,000 clones; approximately 80% of them were counted only once. Approximately 11% of the sample goes to the ten largest clones.

Concerning this clone itself: It lacks a known antigen. No much larger clone exists at a distance of one base, and base qualities are not known.

The sequence came from a male donor in good health and CMV-seropositive. The sample was PBMCs. The chain is encoded by TRBV7-2 joined to TRBJ2-7; 7 middle bases align to TRBD1. The sequenced DNA is TGTGCCAGCAGCTTCTCCTCGGGACAGAGCTACGAGCAGTACTTC. This codes for CASSFSSGQSYEQYF.